The 14 T cell receptor beta chains given below trace back to one sample, sequenced in a study of T cell clonality in common variable immunodeficiency. This table comes from immunoSEQ multiplex PCR, and its TCRdb copy is limited to in-frame clones, with some not included. The data show about 52,000 clones, with none appearing a single time. The source material was peripheral blood mononuclear cells. All receptors come from a person between 18 and 70 years old in good health.

This clone turned up a few times. The read halts 3 residues ahead of the CDR3 end, with the missing end drawn from the germline J gene. This chain joins TRBV30 and TRBJ2-1, with 13 bases lining up with TRBD2. V trimming: 4 bases; J trimming: 4 bases; junction bases outside the gene matches: 7. This CDR3 has 16 residues. Germline V gene sequence: CDR1 GTSNPN, CDR2 SVGIG (reference sequence). CDR3 residues: CAWTPQGLAGYNEQFF. The sequenced part of the CDR3 DNA is TGTGCCTGGACCCCCCAGGGACTAGCGGGGTACAATGAG.

Ten or more counts support this clone. The DNA ends 3 residues before the CDR3 does, and the rest of the CDR3 is filled in from the germline J gene. The rearrangement uses TRBV5-1 and TRBJ2-2, with 13 positions matching TRBD2. V gave up 3 bases and J gave up 4 bases; unmatched junction bases: 15. Germline lookup yields CDR1 SGHRS and CDR2 YFSETQ. The CDR3 spans 20 residues. CDR3 bases read: TGCGCCAGCAGCTACGACTCCCGGACTAGCGGGGGCGGGAGCACCGGGGAG. Translated, it gives CASSYDSRTSGGGSTGE. The entire CDR3 reads CASSYDSRTSGGGSTGELFF.

This clone has at least ten counts. The read comes to an end 3 residues before the CDR3 does, leaving the germline J gene to fill in the end. The chain employs TRBV29-1 and TRBJ2-3; 8 bases line up with TRBD1. The CDR3 is made up of 13 amino acids. The V gene's germline CDR1 is SQVTM and CDR2 ANQGSEA. The CDR3 here is CSVVGQGQETQYF. The covered CDR3 bases are TGCAGCGTTGTAGGACAGGGACAAGAGACG.

Ten or more counts support this clone. The read falls 3 residues short of the CDR3 end, and the missing part is taken from the germline J gene. The chain carries TRBV7-2 and TRBJ2-2; TRBD2 matches 9 bases. The germline V gene has CDR1 SGHTA and CDR2 FQGNSA. This CDR3 is 14 amino acids long. After removal of 5 bases from V and 7 bases from J, the junction contained 5 bases not matched to a gene. The CDR3 region is CASSLGTSLGELFF. The part of the CDR3 DNA that was read is TGTGCCAGCAGCCTAGGGACTAGCCTCGGGGAG.

This clone was picked up many times. CDR3 sequence reads: CASSEQQETQYF. The sequenced CDR3 bases are TGTGCCAGCAGTGAACAGCAAGAGACC. The rearrangement joins TRBV2 to TRBJ2-5; no clear D. Read sequence stops 3 residues before the CDR3 end, and the germline J gene provides the missing end. The germline V gene has CDR1 SNHLY and CDR2 FYNNEI. V lost 2 bases, J lost 2 bases, and 3 bases lay in between. The CDR3 contains 12 residues.

The sample holds many counts of this clone. The CDR3 end lies 3 residues beyond the end of the read and is filled in from the germline J gene. The chain links TRBV19 to TRBJ2-7, with a tentative D call TRBD1 (5 bases). Between the trimmed V and J ends, which lost 4 bases and 2 bases, there was a span of 9 bases. The CDR3 is 13 residues long. Germline V gene data show CDR1 as LNHDA and CDR2 as SQIVND (reference sequence). The CDR3 DNA, read in part, is TGTGCCAGTAGTACCCAGGGCCCCTACGAG. The encoded protein is CASSTQGPYE. The full CDR3 protein is CASSTQGPYEQYF.

This clone was detected ten times or more. The read terminates 3 residues ahead of where the CDR3 ends, so the germline J gene completes it. The chain combines TRBV7-9 with TRBJ1-2; 7 nucleotides agree with TRBD1. V gave up 8 bases and J gave up 3 bases; unmatched junction bases: 3. CDR1 is SEHNR and CDR2 is FQNEAQ in the germline V gene (reference sequence). The CDR3 consists of 12 residues. This CDR3 is CASVGTDYGYTF. The CDR3 DNA, read in part, is TGTGCCAGCGTTGGGACAGACTATGGC. Using reference TRBV7-9 and TRBJ1-2 for the parts outside the CDR3, the full variable domain is DTGVSQNPRHKITKRGQNVTFRCDPISEHNRLYWYRQTLGQGPEFLTYFQNEAQLEKSRLLSDRFSAERPKGSFSTLEIQRTEQGDSAMYLCASVGTDYGYTFGSGTRLTVV.

This clone appeared a few times. The read falls 3 residues short of the CDR3 end, and the missing part is taken from the germline J gene. Other nucleotide sequences from this sample produce the same CDR3. The chain employs TRBV7-9 and TRBJ1-2, with TRBD1 as a possible D gene (5 bases). This CDR3 is built from 15 residues. The germline V gene encodes CDR1 SEHNR and CDR2 FQNEAQ (reference sequence). The CDR3 DNA, read in part, is TGTGCCAGCAGCAACTACCAGGGAATTTCCCCTCTC. It codes for CASSNYQGISPL. The full CDR3 protein reads CASSNYQGISPLYTF.

To note about this clone: Read sequence stops 3 residues before the CDR3 end, and the germline J gene provides the missing end. The chain has TRBV11-1 and TRBJ1-2; D remains unclear. CDR1 is SGHAT and CDR2 is FQDESV in the germline V gene (reference sequence). The length of the CDR3 is 13 residues. The sequenced CDR3 bases are TGTGCCAGCAGCTTAGCCGCCCGGGGAGGC. This encodes CASSLAARGG. The whole CDR3 is CASSLAARGGYTF.

This clone has a count of ten or more. The read halts 3 residues ahead of the CDR3 end, with the missing end drawn from the germline J gene. The rearrangement uses TRBV7-3 and TRBJ2-5, with 10 bases aligning to TRBD2. Losses at the gene ends were 6 bases for V and 3 bases for J; bases not matched to a gene: 4. The V gene's germline CDR1 is SGHTA and CDR2 FQGTGA. The CDR3 extends over 14 amino acids. CDR3 amino acids: CASSSSGGEETQYF. The CDR3 bases that were read are TGTGCCAGCAGTTCCAGCGGGGGGGAAGAGACC. Filled out from reference TRBV7-3 and TRBJ2-5, the complete variable domain reads GAGVSQTPSNKVTEKGKYVELRCDPISGHTALYWYRQSLGQGPEFLIYFQGTGAADDSGLPNDRFFAVRPEGSVSTLKIQRTERGDSAVYLCASSSSGGEETQYFGPGTRLLVL.

A few counts support this clone. The read gets to within 3 residues of the CDR3 end, and the germline J gene fills in the rest. This chain links TRBV19 with TRBJ1-4; D may be TRBD1 (5 bases). Trimming removed 5 bases from V and 5 bases from J, with 15 bases in between. The CDR3 runs to 15 residues. CDR1 is LNHDA and CDR2 is SQIVND in the germline V gene (reference sequence). Partial CDR3 DNA: TGTGCCAGTAGTGACACGGGACTCACGAATGAAAAA. Residues: CASSDTGLTNEK. The whole CDR3 sequence is CASSDTGLTNEKLFF.

This clone was detected ten times or more. The observed sequence ends 3 residues before the CDR3 terminus, with the missing tail filled in from the germline J gene. This rearrangement joins TRBV7-2 to TRBJ2-7; TRBD1 is a possible D gene (6 bases). With 5 bases removed from V and 3 bases from J, the gap between germline ends came to 11 bases. Germline CDR1 and CDR2: SGHTA and FQGNSA. The CDR3 consists of 13 residues. Incomplete CDR3 DNA: TGTGCCAGCAGCCCGCCGGACAGCTACGAG. As protein: CASSPPDSYE. The CDR3, in full, reads CASSPPDSYEQYF.

This clone appeared many times. At one end the junction does not follow the germline gene, possibly because of a read error. Read sequence stops 3 residues before the CDR3 end, and the germline J gene provides the missing end. The V call is TRBV7-7, the J call TRBJ2-5; D possibly corresponds to TRBD1 (6 bases). This CDR3 is built from 14 residues. CDR1 is SSHAT, CDR2 FNYEAQ, per germline (reference sequence). The CDR3 sequence is CASSLGGQAETQYF. The CDR3 bases that were read are TGTGCTAGCAGCTTAGGGGGACAAGCGGAGACC.

This clone was detected ten times or more. The CDR3 is cut off 3 residues early in the read; its end comes from the germline J gene. This chain joins TRBV19 and TRBJ2-1, with TRBD2 as a possible D gene (5 bases). CDR3 length equals 16 residues. The germline CDR1 and CDR2 sequences are LNHDA and SQIVND (reference sequence). V was pared by 1 base and J by 4 bases, with 14 bases between. The CDR3 bases that were read are TGTGCCAGTAGTATAGGTCAGCGGCAAGTATACAATGAG. Translated, it gives CASSIGQRQVYNE. In full, the CDR3 reads CASSIGQRQVYNEQFF.